The rows below give T cell receptor beta chains drawn from one sample of a study of regulatory T cells in long-lasting Graves disease. TCRdb reanalysed the multiplex PCR reads using MiXCR and keeps one entry per CDR3 protein. Among nearly 350,000 distinct CDR3 sequences, 15% to 20% were seen once, and the ten largest hold roughly 29%. Sequenced here: peripheral blood mononuclear cells (PBMCs), sampled when the disease was refractory, from a patient treated with antithyroid drugs. These receptors were collected from a female donor with Graves disease. Both conserved end residues are part of each CDR3. The order of the fields is clone size, V gene, J gene, D gene, CDR3 protein, CDR3 DNA. A D gene is named only where the DNA matches it firmly. The listing skips clone size in some rows; elsewhere it reads once, few, many or a size class.

many	TRBV20-1	TRBJ1-5	NA	CSASNRLSNQPQHF	TGCAGTGCTAGCAACAGATTAAGCAATCAGCCCCAGCATTTT
NA	TRBV20-1	TRBJ1-5	NA	CSARKGPSNQPQHF	TGCAGTGCTAGAAAAGGCCCTAGCAATCAGCCCCAGCATTTT
NA	TRBV6-1	TRBJ1-1	NA	CASSYGLTGTPNTEAFF	TGTGCCAGCAGTTACGGCCTTACCGGGACTCCGAACACTGAAGCTTTCTTT
many	TRBV6-1	TRBJ1-2	TRBD1	CASRRQGSQLVYGYTF	TGTGCCAGCAGAAGACAGGGGTCGCAACTAGTCTATGGCTACACCTTC
many	TRBV2	TRBJ1-4	NA	CASRQQVEKLFF	TGTGCCAGCAGACAGCAGGTGGAAAAACTGTTTTTT
few	TRBV30	TRBJ2-7	TRBD1	CAWSWTGSEQYF	TGTGCCTGGAGTTGGACAGGGTCCGAGCAGTACTTC
many	TRBV24-1	TRBJ2-6	NA	CATSRAAGANVLTF	TGTGCCACCAGCCGAGCGGCTGGGGCCAACGTCCTGACTTTC
few	TRBV3-1	TRBJ2-7	NA	CASSHSTERQDF	TGTGCCAGCAGCCATTCGACAGAGCGGCAGGACTTC
NA	TRBV19	TRBJ2-2	NA	CASSGVANTGELFF	TGTGCCAGTAGTGGGGTTGCGAACACCGGGGAGCTGTTTTTT
many	TRBV11-2	TRBJ2-2	NA	CASSLAAAGELFF	TGTGCCAGCAGCTTAGCAGCTGCCGGGGAGCTGTTTTTT
NA	TRBV4-1	TRBJ1-4	NA	CASSQPGQTLGKLFF	TGCGCCAGCAGCCAACCGGGACAAACTTTAGGAAAACTGTTTTTT
many	TRBV28	TRBJ2-5	TRBD2	CASREPGLAPQTQYF	TGTGCCAGCAGGGAACCGGGACTAGCGCCACAGACCCAGTACTTC
few	TRBV25-1	TRBJ1-6	NA	CASNRANSPLHF	TGTGCCAGCAACAGGGCAAATTCACCCCTCCACTTT
NA	TRBV7-8	TRBJ1-5	NA	CVSSLDYGGRGNQPQHF	TGTGTCAGCAGCTTAGATTACGGGGGGAGAGGCAATCAGCCCCAGCATTTT
few	TRBV30	TRBJ1-6	TRBD1	CAWDRVASPLHF	TGTGCCTGGGACAGGGTCGCCTCACCCCTCCACTTT
many	TRBV28	TRBJ2-7	NA	CASSVQRYPYEQYF	TGTGCCAGCAGTGTACAGCGGTACCCCTACGAGCAGTACTTC
many	TRBV2	TRBJ2-7	NA	CAPSGHEQYF	TGTGCCCCCTCGGGGCACGAGCAGTACTTC
many	TRBV28	TRBJ1-5	TRBD1	CASSYRGGHDQPQHF	TGTGCCAGCAGTTACAGGGGAGGCCACGATCAGCCCCAGCATTTT
many	TRBV27	TRBJ1-6	NA	CASSFVGGNSPLHF	TGTGCCAGCAGTTTCGTGGGGGGTAATTCACCCCTCCACTTT
many	TRBV11-2	TRBJ1-6	NA	CASSLVGIHNSPLHF	TGTGCCAGCAGCTTGGTAGGGATACATAATTCACCCCTCCACTTT
NA	TRBV5-1	TRBJ2-1	TRBD1	CASSFRTGFYYNEQFF	TGCGCCAGCAGCTTCCGGACAGGGTTTTACTACAATGAGCAGTTCTTC
few	TRBV5-1	TRBJ1-2	TRBD1	CASSPGTDYYGYTF	TGCGCCAGCAGCCCCGGGACAGACTACTATGGCTACACCTTC
NA	TRBV29-1	TRBJ1-3	NA	CSGRTNGNTIYF	TGCAGCGGGCGGACTAATGGAAACACCATATATTTT
NA	TRBV6-5	TRBJ1-1	NA	CASSYARQAFF	TGTGCCAGCAGTTACGCTCGGCAAGCTTTCTTT
NA	TRBV27	TRBJ1-5	TRBD1	CASRARGSSNQPQHF	TGTGCCAGCAGAGCCAGGGGGTCTAGCAATCAGCCCCAGCATTTT
many	TRBV6-1	TRBJ2-7	TRBD1	CASRTGGSYEQYF	TGTGCCAGCAGGACAGGGGGGTCCTACGAGCAGTACTTC
many	TRBV7-2	TRBJ1-4	TRBD1	CASSSDRGREKLFF	TGTGCCAGCAGCTCGGACAGGGGGCGGGAAAAACTGTTTTTT
many	TRBV4-2	TRBJ2-5	TRBD2	CASSQVTSGQTQYF	TGTGCCAGCAGCCAAGTCACTAGCGGGCAGACCCAGTACTTC
NA	TRBV20-1	TRBJ1-1	TRBD1	CSAGTGARNTEAFF	TGCAGTGCCGGGACAGGGGCGCGGAACACTGAAGCTTTCTTT
many	TRBV5-5	TRBJ1-4	NA	CASSFTPAGSGEKLFF	TGTGCCAGCAGCTTTACCCCGGCAGGGAGTGGGGAAAAACTGTTTTTT
few	TRBV5-1	TRBJ1-1	NA	CASSSTPGPTVTEAFF	TGCGCCAGCAGTTCTACTCCGGGACCAACAGTCACTGAAGCTTTCTTT
NA	TRBV6-1	TRBJ1-6	TRBD1	CASNHLTGTGGFSPLHF	TGTGCCAGCAACCACCTGACCGGGACAGGGGGCTTCTCACCCCTCCACTTT
many	TRBV27	TRBJ1-1	NA	CASTSIGTEAFF	TGTGCCAGCACCTCGATCGGCACTGAAGCTTTCTTT
many	TRBV5-6	TRBJ1-2	NA	CASSNSNYGYTF	TGTGCCAGCAGCAACTCTAACTATGGCTACACCTTC
few	TRBV30	TRBJ2-2	NA	CAWRAAGPGELFF	TGTGCCTGGAGGGCAGCAGGCCCCGGGGAGCTGTTTTTT
many	TRBV13	TRBJ1-6	TRBD1	CASSLRTGGNSPLHF	TGTGCCAGCAGCTTACGGACAGGGGGGAATTCACCCCTCCACTTT
many	TRBV7-2	TRBJ2-5	NA	CASSSPKGQTQYF	TGTGCCAGCAGCTCCCCCAAGGGGCAGACCCAGTACTTC
NA	TRBV12-3/TRBV12-4	TRBJ2-2	TRBD2	CASRGASGGADTGELFF	TGTGCCAGCCGAGGGGCTAGCGGGGGGGCAGACACCGGGGAGCTGTTTTTT
few	TRBV14	TRBJ2-7	TRBD2	CASSQAGANEQYF	TGTGCCAGCAGCCAGGCGGGAGCCAACGAGCAGTACTTC
many	TRBV10-3	TRBJ1-2	NA	CAISEPWPRGTYGYTF	TGTGCCATCAGTGAGCCCTGGCCGAGAGGGACATATGGCTACACCTTC
few	TRBV28	TRBJ2-3	NA	CASSPAEGVADTQYF	TGTGCCAGCAGTCCGGCGGAGGGAGTCGCAGATACGCAGTATTTT